One sample yielded the 3 T cell receptor beta chains listed below, sequenced in a study of blood T cell repertoires in COVID-19. TCRdb's table, derived via immunoSEQ multiplex PCR, lists solely in-frame clones and lacks some. The sample lists around 80,000 clones; about four fifths were seen once. Sequenced material: peripheral blood. All receptors derive from a human donor in a cohort sampled during active COVID-19.

CDR3 residues: CASSIGQAPNYGYTF. Written as DNA, the CDR3 is TGCGCCAGCAGCATAGGACAGGCCCCTAACTATGGCTACACCTTC. This chain links TRBV5-1 with TRBJ1-2; TRBD1 matches at 7 bases. The CDR3 contains 15 residues. Germline CDR1 is SGHRS and CDR2 is YFSETQ. Trimming at V came to 4 bases and at J to 0 bases, leaving 6 bases not matched to a gene.

The chain has TRBV27 and TRBJ1-4; D perhaps matches TRBD1 (5 bases). The V gene lost 5 bases and the J gene lost 3 bases, with 10 bases spanning the gap. The germline V gene has CDR1 MNHEY and CDR2 SMNVEV (reference sequence). The length of the CDR3 is 14 residues. The CDR3 DNA is TGTGCCAGCAGTCCAGGGCAGGCTAATGAAAAACTGTTTTTT. It yields the protein CASSPGQANEKLFF.

This clone was recorded many times. The chain employs TRBV4-2 and TRBJ1-5; 7 bases fit TRBD1. V lost 1 base to trimming and J lost 6 bases; unmatched junction nucleotides: 3. CDR1 LGHNA and CDR2 YNFKEQ come from the germline V gene. The CDR3 covers 14 residues. CDR3 amino acids: CASSQGTGRQPQHF. The CDR3 DNA reads TGTGCCAGCAGCCAAGGGACAGGCCGTCAGCCCCAGCATTTT.